This T cell receptor (beta chain) was identified during a study of patients and donors after allogeneic stem cell transplantation. Only a few counts were recorded for this clonotype. Using its own MiXCR run on the RT-PCR reads, TCRdb lists one record per CDR3 protein. The table shows about 960,000 distinct CDR3 sequences, with roughly 18% occurring only once. Sequenced sample: blood, either unsorted or a sorted T cell fraction (not recorded which). The clonotype comes from a human donor who was either an allogeneic HSCT recipient or a stem cell or donor lymphocyte infusion donor (not recorded which). It is not recorded whose cells these are; they may come from a transplant donor.

The CDR3: CASRRGTSGDHNEQFF. The CDR3 bases are TGTGCCAGCAGACGTGGGACTAGCGGAGACCACAATGAGCAGTTCTTC. The chain combines TRBV12-3 or TRBV12-4 with TRBJ2-1, with TRBD2 matching 11 bases. V shed 6 bases and J 5 bases; nucleotides not matched to a gene: 9. The CDR3 is made up of 16 amino acids.